The text below deals with one TCR beta chain. Its matching antigen is unknown. Measured with immunoSEQ multiplex PCR; TCRdb has only the in-frame clones, and not every one. Among about 41,000 clones listed, 70% were seen once. The data were taken from a study of vaccination effects on CD4 cells after COVID-19. Study in general: The participants, recipients of two vaccine doses, got either BNT162b2 or mRNA-1273.

Study observations and caveats: Clones from infection and from vaccination both contracted markedly late after vaccination. There was only 1 of 255 vaccine-induced clones in healthy vaccinees that cross-reacted with common cold coronaviruses.

V lost 6 bases and J lost 4; bases outside the gene matches: 7. Germline CDR1 reads MNHEY; CDR2 reads SVGAGI. The CDR3 totals 14 residues. ViraFEST assay sequencing came after antigen-specific CD4+ T cells were expanded with viral peptide pools. Subsequent to a culture period of approximately 11 days, CD4+ T cells were isolated. None of the vaccinated had previously contracted SARS-CoV-2, and their nucleocapsid antibodies tested negative. On day 3 and again on day 7, half the medium was replaced with IL-2 medium. Sequencing was performed on CD4+ T cells from PBMCs cultured with HCoV-OC43 spike peptides, taken before COVID-19 vaccination. Specified subset: HCoV-OC43 spike overlapping peptide pool stimulation. The origin of this receptor is a human donor who received a COVID-19 vaccine. J is TRBJ1-1 and V is TRBV6-5; 8 bases align to TRBD1. The CDR3 coding sequence is TGTGCCAGCAGCCAGGGGGCCCTAGGCACTGAAGCTTTCTTT. Residues: CASSQGALGTEAFF.